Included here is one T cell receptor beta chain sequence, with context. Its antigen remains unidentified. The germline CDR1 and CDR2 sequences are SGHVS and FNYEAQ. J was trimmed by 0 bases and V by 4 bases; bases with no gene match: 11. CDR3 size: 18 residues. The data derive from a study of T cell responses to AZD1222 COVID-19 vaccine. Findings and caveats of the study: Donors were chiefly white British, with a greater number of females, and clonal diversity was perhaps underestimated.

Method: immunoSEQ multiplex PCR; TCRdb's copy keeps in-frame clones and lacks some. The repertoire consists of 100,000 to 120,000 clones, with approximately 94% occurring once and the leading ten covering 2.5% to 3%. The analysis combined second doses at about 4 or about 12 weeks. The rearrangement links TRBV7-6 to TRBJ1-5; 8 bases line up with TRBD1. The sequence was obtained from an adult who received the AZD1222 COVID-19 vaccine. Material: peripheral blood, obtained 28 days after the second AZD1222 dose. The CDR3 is CASSSGTGGPYSNQPQHF. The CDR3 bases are TGTGCCAGCAGCTCAGGGACAGGAGGTCCTTATAGCAATCAGCCCCAGCATTTT.